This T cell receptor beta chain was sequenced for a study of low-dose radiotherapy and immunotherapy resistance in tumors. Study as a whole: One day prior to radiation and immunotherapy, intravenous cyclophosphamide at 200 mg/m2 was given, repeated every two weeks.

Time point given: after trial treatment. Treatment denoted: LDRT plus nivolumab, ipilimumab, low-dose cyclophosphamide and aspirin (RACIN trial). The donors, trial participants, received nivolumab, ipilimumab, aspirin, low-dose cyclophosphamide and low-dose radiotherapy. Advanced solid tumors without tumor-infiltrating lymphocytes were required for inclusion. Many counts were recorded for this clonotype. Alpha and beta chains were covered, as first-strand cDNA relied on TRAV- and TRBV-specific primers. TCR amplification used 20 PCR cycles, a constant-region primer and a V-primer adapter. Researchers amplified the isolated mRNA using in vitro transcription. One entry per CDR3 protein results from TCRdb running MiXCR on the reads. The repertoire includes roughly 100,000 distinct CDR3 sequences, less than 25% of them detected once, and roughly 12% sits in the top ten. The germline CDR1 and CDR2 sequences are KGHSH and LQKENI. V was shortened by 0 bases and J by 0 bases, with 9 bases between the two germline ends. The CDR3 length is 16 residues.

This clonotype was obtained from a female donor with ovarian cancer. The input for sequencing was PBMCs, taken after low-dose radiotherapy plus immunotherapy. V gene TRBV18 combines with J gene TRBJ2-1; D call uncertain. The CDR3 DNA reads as TGTGCCAGCTCACCACCGGAAGGGTACTCCTACAATGAGCAGTTCTTC. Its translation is CASSPPEGYSYNEQFF.